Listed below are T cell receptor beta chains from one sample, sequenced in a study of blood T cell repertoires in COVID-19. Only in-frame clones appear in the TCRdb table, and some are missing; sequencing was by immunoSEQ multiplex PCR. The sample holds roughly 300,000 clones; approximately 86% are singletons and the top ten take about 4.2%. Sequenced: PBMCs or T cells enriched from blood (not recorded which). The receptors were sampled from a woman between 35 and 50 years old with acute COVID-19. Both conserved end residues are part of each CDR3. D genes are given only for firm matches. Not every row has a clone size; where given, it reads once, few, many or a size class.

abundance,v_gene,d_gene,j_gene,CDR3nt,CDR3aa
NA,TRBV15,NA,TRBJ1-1,TGTGCCACCAGCGAAAGCAGCAGGGGCCTGAACACTGAAGCTTTCTTT,CATSESSRGLNTEAFF
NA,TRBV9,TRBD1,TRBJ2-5,TGTGCCAGCAGTCCCAGTACAGGGGAAGAGACCCAGTACTTC,CASSPSTGEETQYF
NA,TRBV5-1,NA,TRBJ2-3,TGCGCCAGTGGCATTGACAGGGGAGGGGGCACAGATACGCAGTATTTT,CASGIDRGGGTDTQYF
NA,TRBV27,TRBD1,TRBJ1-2,TGTGCCAGCAGTGTGAGACAGGGCTATGGCTACACCTTC,CASSVRQGYGYTF
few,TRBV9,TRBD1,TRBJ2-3,TGTGCCAGCAGCCCCAGGACAGGGGGGGCGGGAGATACGCAGTATTTT,CASSPRTGGAGDTQYF
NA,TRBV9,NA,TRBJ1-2,TGTGCCAGCAGCGCGGGGGGCACTAACTATGGCTACACCTTC,CASSAGGTNYGYTF
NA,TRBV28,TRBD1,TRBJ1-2,TGTGCCAGCAGTTCCCAAGGGGCAGGGGGCTATGTTGGCTACACCTTC,CASSSQGAGGYVGYTF
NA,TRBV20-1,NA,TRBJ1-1,TGCAGTGCTAGTCTCGGGGACACTGAAGCTTTCTTT,CSASLGDTEAFF
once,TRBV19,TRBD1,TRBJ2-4,TGTGCCAGTAGTTCTGGTCGGGACAGGGGAGCCAAAAACATTCAGTACTTC,CASSSGRDRGAKNIQYF
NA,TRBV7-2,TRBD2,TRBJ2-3,TGTGCCAGCCGAAACCCCTACCGAGCGGGAGATATGGGCACAGATACGCAGTATTTT,CASRNPYRAGDMGTDTQYF
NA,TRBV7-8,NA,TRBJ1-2,TGTGCCAGCAGCCCTAATTCTAACTATGGCTACACCTTC,CASSPNSNYGYTF